A selection of T cell receptor beta chains follows, all from one sample in a study of T cell responses to AZD1222 COVID-19 vaccine. Produced via immunoSEQ multiplex PCR; TCRdb's table is partial and in-frame only. The data contain 150,000 to 200,000 clones, 90% to 95% of them singletons. The sequencing used peripheral blood, collected 28 days after the second AZD1222 dose. The receptor source for this set is an adult who received the AZD1222 COVID-19 vaccine. CDR3s include the opening cysteine and the closing phenylalanine or tryptophan. The D gene is left open where the match is weak. The size entry is marked missing in some rows and otherwise reads once, few, many or a size class.

d_call	v_call	j_call	clone_size	cdr3_aa	cdr3_nt
.	TRBV19	TRBJ1-5	.	CASSTHRDGYNQPQHF	TGTGCCAGTAGTACTCACCGGGACGGCTACAATCAGCCCCAGCATTTT
TRBD1	TRBV7-9	TRBJ1-4	.	CASSPGTGGAYPTNEKLFF	TGTGCCAGCAGCCCCGGGACAGGGGGCGCTTACCCAACTAATGAAAAACTGTTTTTT
.	TRBV19	TRBJ1-1	.	CASSAREAFF	TGTGCCAGTAGTGCCCGTGAGGCTTTCTTT
.	TRBV3-1/TRBV3-2	TRBJ1-6	.	CASSRQTNSPLHF	TGTGCCAGCAGCCGACAGACGAATTCACCCCTCCACTTT
TRBD2	TRBV2	TRBJ2-1	.	CASSDGGSGHNEQFF	TGTGCCAGCAGTGACGGCGGGAGTGGCCACAATGAGCAGTTCTTC
.	TRBV2	TRBJ1-2	few	CASSDTGDGYTF	TGTGCCAGCAGTGATACAGGTGATGGCTACACCTTC
.	TRBV2	TRBJ2-5	once	CASNGFGAGRETQYF	TGTGCCAGCAATGGGTTCGGCGCAGGGAGGGAGACCCAGTACTTC
TRBD1	TRBV28	TRBJ1-1	.	CASSTHRGRAEAFF	TGTGCCAGCAGTACCCACAGGGGAAGGGCTGAAGCTTTCTTT
.	TRBV10-3	TRBJ2-6	.	CAIRAAGTTGANVLTF	TGTGCCATCAGGGCAGCCGGGACGACGGGGGCCAACGTCCTGACTTTC
.	TRBV11-2	TRBJ1-1	.	CASSFVGTEAFF	TGTGCCAGCAGCTTTGTGGGGACTGAAGCTTTCTTT
.	TRBV11-2	TRBJ1-4	.	CASSKENFEKLFF	TGTGCCAGCAGCAAAGAGAACTTTGAAAAACTGTTTTTT
.	TRBV6-5	TRBJ2-7	.	CASRTDFSYEQYF	TGTGCCAGCCGGACAGACTTCTCCTACGAGCAGTACTTC
.	TRBV19	TRBJ2-2	.	CASSWGPNTGELFF	TGTGCCAGTAGTTGGGGGCCAAACACCGGGGAGCTGTTTTTT
.	TRBV5-1	TRBJ1-5	.	CASSFDSNQPQHF	TGCGCCAGCAGCTTCGATAGCAATCAGCCCCAGCATTTT
.	TRBV12-3/TRBV12-4	TRBJ1-5	.	CASSLDQPQHF	TGTGCCAGCAGTTTGGATCAGCCCCAGCATTTT
.	TRBV11-2	TRBJ1-1	.	CASSFGNTEAFF	TGTGCCAGCAGCTTCGGGAACACTGAAGCTTTCTTT
.	TRBV11-2	TRBJ1-1	.	CASSLTVENTEAFF	TGTGCCAGCAGCCTGACAGTTGAGAACACTGAAGCTTTCTTT
TRBD2	TRBV10-3	TRBJ2-1	once	CATSVAGVKNEQFF	TGTGCCACCTCAGTAGCGGGAGTAAAGAATGAGCAGTTCTTC
.	TRBV5-8	TRBJ2-1	.	CASSLVGSYNEQFF	TGTGCCAGCAGCTTAGTCGGCTCCTACAATGAGCAGTTCTTC
.	TRBV7-2	TRBJ1-1	.	CASSLRAMNTEAFF	TGTGCCAGCAGCCTGCGGGCGATGAACACTGAAGCTTTCTTT
.	TRBV27	TRBJ1-4	.	CASSVRSSVEKLFF	TGTGCCAGCAGTGTTCGGAGTAGCGTGGAAAAACTGTTTTTT
.	TRBV18	TRBJ1-6	.	CASSPPIRQNNSPLHF	TGTGCCAGCTCACCACCTATACGGCAGAATAATTCACCCCTCCACTTT
TRBD1	TRBV6-2/TRBV6-3	TRBJ1-5	.	CASSPTGQAINQPQHF	TGTGCCAGCAGTCCAACGGGACAGGCCATCAATCAGCCCCAGCATTTT
.	TRBV10-3	TRBJ2-1	.	CAISESVDYNEQFF	TGTGCCATCAGTGAGTCAGTTGATTACAATGAGCAGTTCTTC
.	TRBV24-1	TRBJ1-1	.	CAKLGDGAFF	TGTGCCAAATTAGGGGATGGAGCTTTCTTT
TRBD2	TRBV19	TRBJ2-1	.	CAISRAGGPRNEQFF	TGTGCCATCTCGAGGGCGGGGGGGCCCCGGAATGAGCAGTTCTTC
TRBD1	TRBV28	TRBJ1-3	.	CASSASGTGGNTIYF	TGTGCCAGCAGTGCATCCGGGACAGGTGGAAACACCATATATTTT
.	TRBV4-2	TRBJ2-1	.	CASSPTLIDYNEQFF	TGTGCCAGCAGCCCGACACTGATCGACTACAATGAGCAGTTCTTC
.	TRBV2	TRBJ1-5	.	CASSGQSDQPQHF	TGTGCCAGCAGTGGGCAATCCGATCAGCCCCAGCATTTT
TRBD1	TRBV29-1	TRBJ1-2	.	CSVDSSGQHYGYTF	TGCAGCGTGGACTCTTCGGGACAGCACTATGGCTACACCTTC
.	TRBV5-1	TRBJ1-1	.	CASRLMSDTEAFF	TGCGCCAGCAGGTTGATGTCGGACACTGAAGCTTTCTTT
.	TRBV4-1	TRBJ2-7	.	CASSLNPGTGTYEQYF	TGCGCCAGCAGCCTCAATCCCGGGACGGGCACCTACGAGCAGTACTTC
.	TRBV25-1	TRBJ1-5	.	CASSEGGGNQPQHF	TGTGCCAGCAGTGAAGGGGGGGGCAATCAGCCCCAGCATTTT
.	TRBV19	TRBJ2-4	few	CASSIPSGAKNIQYF	TGTGCCAGTAGTATTCCTTCGGGAGCCAAAAACATTCAGTACTTC
TRBD1	TRBV7-8	TRBJ1-5	few	CASTQYEGARQPQHF	TGTGCCAGCACCCAATATGAGGGGGCTCGACAGCCCCAGCATTTT
.	TRBV2	TRBJ2-1	.	CASMGDRAPYNEQFF	TGTGCCAGCATGGGGGATAGGGCTCCCTACAATGAGCAGTTCTTC
TRBD1	TRBV2	TRBJ2-2	.	CASSRTGFNTGELFF	TGTGCCAGCAGTCGGACAGGGTTTAACACCGGGGAGCTGTTTTTT
.	TRBV27	TRBJ2-3	.	CASTPPGLTDTQYF	TGTGCCAGCACCCCTCCCGGGCTCACAGATACGCAGTATTTT
TRBD2	TRBV11-1	TRBJ2-1	.	CASSFKRGGDNEQFF	TGTGCCAGCAGCTTCAAGCGGGGAGGAGACAATGAGCAGTTCTTC
.	TRBV10-2	TRBJ2-7	.	CASRGGSGPYEQYF	TGCGCCAGCAGAGGTGGTAGCGGCCCCTACGAGCAGTACTTC
.	TRBV6-5	TRBJ2-7	few	CASSFPLGQGSYEQYF	TGTGCCAGCAGTTTCCCTTTGGGTCAGGGATCCTACGAGCAGTACTTC
.	TRBV9	TRBJ1-2	.	CASSVAGVNNYGYTF	TGTGCCAGCAGCGTAGCGGGGGTGAACAACTATGGCTACACCTTC
.	TRBV10-3	TRBJ1-1	.	CAISEKGGRGEAFF	TGTGCCATCAGTGAGAAAGGGGGTAGGGGTGAAGCTTTCTTT
.	TRBV7-2	TRBJ1-3	once	CASSLNRDTSGNTIYF	TGTGCCAGCAGCTTAAACAGGGACACCTCTGGAAACACCATATATTTT
TRBD2	TRBV11-2	TRBJ2-3	.	CASSSPGLAGVSDTQYF	TGTGCCAGCAGCTCCCCGGGACTAGCGGGAGTTTCAGATACGCAGTATTTT
TRBD1	TRBV4-1	TRBJ1-2	.	CASSQAPDRAGGYTF	TGCGCCAGCAGCCAAGCACCGGACAGGGCCGGTGGCTACACCTTC
TRBD2	TRBV20-1	TRBJ2-3	.	CSASSLAGGTDTQYF	TGCAGTGCTAGTAGTCTAGCGGGAGGCACAGATACGCAGTATTTT
.	TRBV7-3	TRBJ2-1	once	CASSLSDSHNEQFF	TGTGCCAGCAGCTTAAGCGACAGTCACAATGAGCAGTTCTTC
.	TRBV3-1/TRBV3-2	TRBJ2-1	.	CASSQDLARPNEQFF	TGTGCCAGCAGCCAAGATCTGGCCAGACCTAATGAGCAGTTCTTC
.	TRBV7-2	TRBJ1-1	.	CASSLEGRIMNTEAFF	TGTGCCAGCAGCTTAGAGGGCAGAATCATGAACACTGAAGCTTTCTTT
.	TRBV3-1/TRBV3-2	TRBJ2-7	.	CASSQVTRRSYEQYF	TGTGCCAGCAGCCAAGTAACGCGCCGCTCCTACGAGCAGTACTTC
TRBD2	TRBV5-3	TRBJ2-3	.	CARSIRQRESERNTQYF	TGTGCCAGAAGCATACGCCAGCGGGAGTCGGAGAGGAATACGCAGTATTTT
.	TRBV7-8	TRBJ1-6	.	CASSLGRAATNSPLHF	TGTGCCAGCAGCTTAGGGCGGGCAGCGACGAATTCACCCCTCCACTTT
.	TRBV7-9	TRBJ1-5	.	CASSPSGTNQPQHF	TGTGCCAGCAGCCCTTCAGGGACCAATCAGCCCCAGCATTTT
TRBD2	TRBV7-2	TRBJ2-7	once	CASSPREGGVYEQYF	TGTGCCAGCAGCCCCCGGGAGGGGGGGGTCTACGAGCAGTACTTC
TRBD2	TRBV7-2	TRBJ2-1	.	CASSLVGSGGNEQFF	TGTGCCAGCAGCTTAGTGGGGAGCGGGGGCAATGAGCAGTTCTTC
TRBD2	TRBV5-4	TRBJ2-1	.	CASSLGLADINEQFF	TGTGCCAGCAGCTTAGGACTAGCGGACATCAATGAGCAGTTCTTC